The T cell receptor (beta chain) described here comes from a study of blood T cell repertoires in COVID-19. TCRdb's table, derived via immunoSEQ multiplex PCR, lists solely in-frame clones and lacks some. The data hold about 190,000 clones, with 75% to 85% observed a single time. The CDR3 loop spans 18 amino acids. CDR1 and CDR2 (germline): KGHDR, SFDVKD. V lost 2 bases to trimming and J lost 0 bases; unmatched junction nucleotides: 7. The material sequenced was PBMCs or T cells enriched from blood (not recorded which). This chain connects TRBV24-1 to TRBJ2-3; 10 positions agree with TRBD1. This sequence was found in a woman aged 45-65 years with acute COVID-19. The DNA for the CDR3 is TGTGCCACCAGTGATTCGGACAGGGGGGGAGGAAGCACAGATACGCAGTATTTT. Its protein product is CATSDSDRGGGSTDTQYF.